This TCR beta chain is from a study of blood T cell repertoires in COVID-19. Study overall: PBMCs, B-cell-depleted T cells, or T cells provided the cDNA or gDNA that made up the material.

Patients at the Seattle site were enrolled during active infection and followed longitudinally. This clone has only a few counts. In the authors' methods: Reference gene primer amplification gave estimated nucleated cell counts. Assay: immunoSEQ multiplex PCR; the TCRdb copy retains only in-frame clones and omits some. Clone size and the V and J calls come from that table; the DNA yielded D and trimming. The table records under 95,000 clones, roughly 84% of them present only once. The TCR was taken from a woman aged 80 or older with COVID-19, enrolled during active disease. Sequenced sample: peripheral blood.

The CDR3 is CATSQGLKYEQYF. Here the CDR3 DNA reads TGTGCCACCTCACAGGGTTTGAAGTACGAGCAGTACTTC. The rearrangement links TRBV15 to TRBJ2-7; the D gene is possibly TRBD1 (6 bases). The V gene's germline CDR1 is LNHNV and CDR2 YYDKDF (reference sequence). Trimming removed 8 bases from V and 4 bases from J, with 15 bases in between. The CDR3 is 13 amino acids.